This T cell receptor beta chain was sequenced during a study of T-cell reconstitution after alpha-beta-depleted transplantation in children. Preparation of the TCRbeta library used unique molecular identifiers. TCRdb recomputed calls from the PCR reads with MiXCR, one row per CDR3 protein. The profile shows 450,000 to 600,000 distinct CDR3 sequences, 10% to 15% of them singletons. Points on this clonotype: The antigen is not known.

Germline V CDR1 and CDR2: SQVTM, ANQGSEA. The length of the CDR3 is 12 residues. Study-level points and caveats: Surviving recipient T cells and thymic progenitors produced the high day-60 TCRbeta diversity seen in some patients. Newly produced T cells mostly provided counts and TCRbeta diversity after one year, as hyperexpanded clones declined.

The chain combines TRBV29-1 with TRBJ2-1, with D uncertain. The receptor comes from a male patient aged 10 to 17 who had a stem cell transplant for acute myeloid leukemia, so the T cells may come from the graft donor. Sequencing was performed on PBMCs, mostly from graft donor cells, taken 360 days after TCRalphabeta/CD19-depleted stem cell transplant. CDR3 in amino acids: CCARSGYNEQFF. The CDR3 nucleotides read TGCTGCGCTAGAAGTGGATACAATGAGCAGTTCTTC.